This entry concerns a single T cell receptor (beta chain). Antigen specificity is unknown. These data come from a study of cytomegalovirus exposure and HLA in healthy donors. Study-wide results and limits: Most TCRs appeared rarely, but some public TCRs recurred in many donors.

Use of 60 Vbeta and 13 Jbeta primers characterized the PCR. Generated by immunoSEQ multiplex PCR, the TCRdb table keeps only in-frame clones and is missing some. The repertoire holds roughly 160,000 clones, with roughly 80% as singletons. The receptor was derived from a woman between 40 and 50 years old in good health and CMV-seropositive. The sample was PBMCs.

The CDR3 sequence is CASSSRVGLWAGGGNEQFF. CDR3 in DNA: TGCGCCAGCAGCTCCCGGGTTGGGCTCTGGGCGGGAGGCGGGAATGAGCAGTTCTTC. The chain links TRBV5-1 to TRBJ2-1, with 8 bases aligning to TRBD2. Germline loops: CDR1 SGHRS, CDR2 YFSETQ. V lost 3 bases to trimming and J lost 7 bases; unmatched junction nucleotides: 21. The CDR3 contains 19 residues.